Listed below are T cell receptor beta chains from one sample, sequenced in a study of neurological immune-mediated disorders. TCRdb passed the 5' RACE reads through MiXCR, listing each CDR3 protein once. This table has tens of thousands of distinct CDR3 sequences, 12% to 15% appearing once. Material for sequencing was PBMCs. These TCRs come from a woman between 45 and 60 years old with HTLV-1-associated myelopathy (HAM/TSP). Both conserved end residues are part of each CDR3. Each record gives: D gene, clone size, V gene, J gene, CDR3 DNA, CDR3 protein. A D gene is named only where the DNA matches it firmly. Size values are once, few and many counts, or a class for expanded clones, and some rows have none.

D: TRBD2
size: many
V: TRBV20-1
J: TRBJ2-3
DNA: TGCAGTGCTTTTGATTGGGGCGGGGGTAGCACAGATACGCAGTATTTT
CDR3: CSAFDWGGGSTDTQYF

D: -
size: many
V: TRBV3-1
J: TRBJ2-3
DNA: TGTGCCAGCAGCCAAGCGGGACGACCGGGCACAGATACGCAGTATTTT
CDR3: CASSQAGRPGTDTQYF

D: TRBD2
size: many
V: TRBV19
J: TRBJ2-2
DNA: TGTGCCAGTATTGCGGCGGGGGGCCCGACCGGGGAGCTGTTTTTT
CDR3: CASIAAGGPTGELFF

D: -
size: many
V: TRBV6-1
J: TRBJ1-5
DNA: TGTGCCAGCAGTGAAACTCGGGGTAGCAATCAGCCCCAGCATTTT
CDR3: CASSETRGSNQPQHF

D: -
size: many
V: TRBV28
J: TRBJ1-5
DNA: TGTGCCAGCACTACGGCCCAGACGGGGCGTCAGCCCCAGCATTTT
CDR3: CASTTAQTGRQPQHF

D: -
size: many
V: TRBV15
J: TRBJ2-7
DNA: TGTGCCACCAGCAGAGATTTACAGGGATCGCAGTACTTC
CDR3: CATSRDLQGSQYF

D: -
size: many
V: TRBV5-1
J: TRBJ1-6
DNA: TGCGCCAGCAGCTTGGGAGCAGTCCTGAATTCACCCCTCCACTTT
CDR3: CASSLGAVLNSPLHF

D: TRBD1
size: many
V: TRBV6-5
J: TRBJ1-2
DNA: TGTGCCAGCAGTTACTCGTTGAACGGGTCTCCCATCGGGACAGGGAACTATGGCTACACCTTC
CDR3: CASSYSLNGSPIGTGNYGYTF

D: -
size: many
V: TRBV6-6
J: TRBJ1-3
DNA: TGTGCCAGCAGTTCGAGAGGGTCCTCTGGAAACACCATATATTTT
CDR3: CASSSRGSSGNTIYF

D: TRBD1
size: many
V: TRBV20-1
J: TRBJ1-2
DNA: TGCAGTGCTCTGAACTCGACAGGGGGCTTTCTCTATGGCTACACCTTC
CDR3: CSALNSTGGFLYGYTF

D: TRBD1
size: many
V: TRBV6-5
J: TRBJ1-6
DNA: TGTGCCAGCAGGATAACCGGACAGGGGGATTCACCCCTCCACTTT
CDR3: CASRITGQGDSPLHF

D: -
size: many
V: TRBV13
J: TRBJ2-3
DNA: TGTGCCAGCAGTTTCCGTGTCGGCTCCTATCCGCAGTATTTT
CDR3: CASSFRVGSYPQYF

D: -
size: many
V: TRBV5-1
J: TRBJ2-1
DNA: TGCGCCAGCAGCTTGGGCGCTTTGGGCGGGGAGAGGAATGAGCAGTTCTTC
CDR3: CASSLGALGGERNEQFF

D: -
size: many
V: TRBV20-1
J: TRBJ1-1
DNA: TGCAGTGCTAGAGACAGAGAAGCTTTCTTT
CDR3: CSARDREAFF

D: TRBD1
size: many
V: TRBV10-3
J: TRBJ2-1
DNA: TGTGCCATCAGTCGAGAGGGGGACAGGGGACCTTTGCAGTTCTTC
CDR3: CAISREGDRGPLQFF

D: TRBD1
size: many
V: TRBV20-1
J: TRBJ1-6
DNA: TGCAGTGCTAGAGAGATAACCGGGACAGACGATTCACCCCTCCACTTT
CDR3: CSAREITGTDDSPLHF

D: -
size: many
V: TRBV10-3
J: TRBJ2-1
DNA: TGTGCCATCAGTGGGGCGACTAATCGCAGCTCCTACAATGAGCAGTTCTTC
CDR3: CAISGATNRSSYNEQFF

D: -
size: -
V: TRBV5-5
J: TRBJ2-3
DNA: TGTGCCAGCAGCTTGGGAGGGCAGACAGATACGCAGTATTTT
CDR3: CASSLGGQTDTQYF

D: -
size: -
V: TRBV5-4
J: TRBJ2-2
DNA: TGTGCCAGCAGCTCCGGCAGGGGAGCCCCCGGGGAGCTGTTTTTT
CDR3: CASSSGRGAPGELFF

D: TRBD1
size: many
V: TRBV20-1
J: TRBJ2-3
DNA: TGCAGTGCTACAGGGGGCGCGAGAGATACGCAGTATTTT
CDR3: CSATGGARDTQYF

D: -
size: few
V: TRBV27
J: TRBJ1-2
DNA: TGTGCCAGCAAGAAGCCCGGGGGTGGCTACACCTTC
CDR3: CASKKPGGGYTF

D: TRBD2
size: many
V: TRBV29-1
J: TRBJ2-1
DNA: TGCAGCGTTTGTCCCCGTCCACTAGCGGGAGGATACAATGAGCAGTTCTTC
CDR3: CSVCPRPLAGGYNEQFF

D: TRBD2
size: -
V: TRBV20-1
J: TRBJ2-1
DNA: TGCAGTGCAAAAGCGGGGGGCACCGGGTACAATGAGCAGTTCTTC
CDR3: CSAKAGGTGYNEQFF

D: -
size: many
V: TRBV10-2
J: TRBJ1-5
DNA: TGCGCCAGCAGTGAGGCGCCGGGTAATAGCAATCAGCCCCAGCATTTT
CDR3: CASSEAPGNSNQPQHF

D: -
size: many
V: TRBV7-8
J: TRBJ1-2
DNA: TGTGCCAGCAGCCAGAGCGGGGGCAGGGAACCCTACACCTTC
CDR3: CASSQSGGREPYTF

D: -
size: many
V: TRBV20-1
J: TRBJ1-2
DNA: TGCAGTGGTATGGGGCAGCCCTATGGCTACACCTTC
CDR3: CSGMGQPYGYTF

D: TRBD1
size: many
V: TRBV20-1
J: TRBJ1-1
DNA: TGCAGTGTCGGACAGGGGGGCACTGAAGCTTTCTTT
CDR3: CSVGQGGTEAFF